The clone carrying this T cell receptor (beta chain) was recorded at least ten times. One entry per CDR3 protein results from TCRdb running MiXCR on the 5' RACE reads. The sample carries 20,000 to 30,000 distinct CDR3 sequences, around 10% recorded once. This specimen comes from a study of spatial heterogeneity in lung cancer. Time point reported: blood at routine non-recurrence follow-up after resection. Germline V gene sequence: CDR1 MNHEY, CDR2 SMNVEV (reference sequence). This CDR3 has 15 amino acids. Trimming shortened V by 8 bases and J by 9 bases, and 25 bases separated the two germline ends. The V gene is TRBV27, the J gene TRBJ2-5; D may be TRBD1 or TRBD2 (5 bases each). The specimen was PBMCs, collected at follow-up. The receptor was isolated from a male donor with early-stage non-small cell lung cancer. CDR3 region: CASGNKGPEGSAQYF. The CDR3 DNA is TGTGCCAGCGGCAACAAGGGACCGGAAGGTTCGGCCCAGTACTTC.